Below are 22 T cell receptor beta chains sequenced from a single sample in a study of blood T cell repertoires in COVID-19. TCRdb keeps only in-frame clones here, not all; method: immunoSEQ multiplex PCR. There are fewer than 250,000 clones in the sample; approximately 80% occur only once, and about 6.3% lies in the top ten. Sample: peripheral blood. All receptors derive from a man between 60 and 75 years old with acute or convalescent COVID-19.

This chain uses TRBV4-1 with TRBJ2-7; TRBD1 aligns across 12 bases. Germline-derived CDR1 and CDR2 are MGHRA and YSYEKL. The CDR3 is made up of 14 amino acids. V dropped 4 bases and J dropped 7; count of bases not matched to a gene: 5. The CDR3 loop is CASSPGQGAGEQYF. CDR3 sequence (DNA): TGCGCCAGCAGCCCGGGACAGGGGGCGGGTGAGCAGTACTTC.

The V gene is TRBV6-5, the J gene TRBJ2-7, with 11 positions matching TRBD1. J gave up 7 bases and V 2 bases, and 7 bases lay outside the gene matches. Germline V CDR1 and CDR2: MNHEY, SVGAGI. The CDR3 length is 15 residues. In nucleotides, the CDR3 is TGTGCCAGCAGTTACAGTGGACAGGGGGCTCGTGAGCAGTACTTC. Translated: CASSYSGQGAREQYF.

The CDR3 DNA sequence: TGTGCCAGCACCATACGGCGGCTTTCCTACAATGAGCAGTTCTTC. Translation gives CASTIRRLSYNEQFF. V usage is TRBV7-8 and J usage is TRBJ2-1; unclear D gene. V lost 7 bases and J lost 1, with 14 bases in between. This CDR3 has 15 amino acids. Looked up from germline, CDR1 is SGHVS and CDR2 is FQNEAQ.

This chain connects TRBV7-2 to TRBJ1-2; possible D gene TRBD1, 6 bases. The germline V gene has CDR1 SGHTA and CDR2 FQGNSA. Deletions cut 1 base from V and 13 bases from J, with 16 bases between. CDR3 length: 13 residues. CDR3 amino acids: CASSLGRGPSPTF. CDR3 in DNA: TGTGCCAGCAGCTTAGGGCGGGGGCCCTCCCCCACCTTC.

This chain connects TRBV6-5 to TRBJ1-5, with D possibly TRBD1 on 5 matching bases. Trimming took off 0 bases at V and 7 bases at J, with 13 bases between the two ends. The germline gives CDR1 MNHEY, CDR2 SVGAGI. The CDR3 is 15 amino acids. The CDR3 loop is CASSYSGVGGQPQHF. CDR3 in DNA: TGTGCCAGCAGTTACTCAGGGGTGGGTGGCCAGCCCCAGCATTTT.

V usage is TRBV16 and J usage is TRBJ1-2, with 7 nucleotides matching TRBD1. The J segment lost 0 bases and the V segment lost 5 bases, leaving 6 bases of the junction unmatched. The CDR3 extends over 15 amino acids. CDR1 is KGHSY and CDR2 is FQNENV in the germline V gene. The CDR3 reads CASSARGGANYGYTF. Here the CDR3 DNA reads TGTGCCAGCAGCGCACGAGGGGGCGCTAACTATGGCTACACCTTC. The variable domain in full, completed from reference TRBV16 and TRBJ1-2, reads GEEVAQTPKHLVRGEGQKAKLYCAPIKGHSYVFWYQQVLKNEFKFLISFQNENVFDETGMPKERFSAKCLPNSPCSLEIQATKLEDSAVYFCASSARGGANYGYTFGSGTRLTVV.

The chain recombines TRBV6-6 with TRBJ1-5; 8 bases match TRBD1. This CDR3 region has 15 residues. The trim removed 5 bases at V and 7 bases at J, leaving 10 bases unmatched. The V gene's germline CDR1 is MNHNY and CDR2 SVGAGI (reference sequence). This CDR3 reads CASSRGRQGHQPQHF. For the CDR3, the DNA is TGTGCCAGCAGTCGGGGGAGACAGGGGCACCAGCCCCAGCATTTT.

The V and J genes are TRBV5-1 and TRBJ1-3; D gene unclear. Trimming removed 1 base at V and 3 bases at J, with 8 bases between. The CDR3 covers 14 residues. Germline V gene sequence: CDR1 SGHRS, CDR2 YFSETQ. CDR3 nucleotide sequence: TGCGCCAGCAGCTTGTCGGAGGATGGAAACACCATATATTTT. This translates into CASSLSEDGNTIYF.

The chain is built from TRBV21-1 and TRBJ2-3; TRBD2 reflects the table's D call only, with no check against the DNA. TRBV21-1 is designated a pseudogene. The CDR3 length is 16 residues. The CDR3 DNA reads TGTGCCAGCAGCAAGCGTAGCGGGGGGAGTCCAGATACGCAGTATTTT. Protein sequence: CASSKRSGGSPDTQYF.

This chain uses TRBV27 with TRBJ1-5; 12 positions match TRBD1. There are 18 residues in the CDR3. V shed 2 bases and J 2 bases; nucleotides not matched to a gene: 7. Germline CDR1 reads MNHEY; CDR2 reads SMNVEV (reference sequence). This CDR3 reads CASSLGTGGRVGNQPQHF. Here the CDR3 DNA reads TGTGCCAGCAGTTTAGGGACAGGGGGCCGGGTTGGCAATCAGCCCCAGCATTTT.

The chain recombines TRBV6-5 with TRBJ2-7; 8 bases are a match to TRBD2. Per the germline V gene, CDR1 is MNHEY and CDR2 is SVGAGI. CDR3 length: 15 amino acids. Trimming at V came to 10 bases and at J to 2 bases, leaving 13 bases not matched to a gene. CDR3 loop: CATRNGGEVTYEQYF. As DNA, the CDR3 is TGTGCCACCAGAAACGGGGGGGAGGTTACCTACGAGCAGTACTTC.

The chain combines TRBV7-3 with TRBJ2-1; TRBD2 aligns across 10 bases. The germline V gene encodes CDR1 SGHTA and CDR2 FQGTGA. With V trimmed by 5 bases and J by 8 bases, 9 bases remained unmatched. The CDR3 spans 15 residues. This CDR3 is CASSVLAGEADEQFF. For the CDR3, the DNA is TGTGCCAGCAGCGTGCTAGCGGGAGAAGCCGATGAGCAGTTCTTC.

The chain joins TRBV7-2 to TRBJ2-1; 7 positions agree with TRBD1. CDR1 and CDR2 (germline): SGHTA, FQGNSA. The V and J ends lost 1 base and 0 bases, in that order; junction bases with no gene match: 0. The CDR3 is 15 amino acids. CDR3 coding DNA: TGTGCCAGCAGCTTAGGGACAGGCTCCTACAATGAGCAGTTCTTC. This sequence encodes CASSLGTGSYNEQFF.

This chain joins TRBV5-1 and TRBJ1-2; 7 nucleotides line up with TRBD1. CDR1 and CDR2 from the germline V gene are SGHRS and YFSETQ. Trimming removed 2 bases from V and 0 bases from J; junction bases left unmatched: 10. The CDR3 extends over 17 amino acids. The CDR3 DNA reads as TGCGCCAGCAGCTTCCTCGCCAGGGACAGAGCTAACTATGGCTACACCTTC. As protein: CASSFLARDRANYGYTF. The variable domain in full, with the rest retrieved from reference TRBV5-1 and TRBJ1-2, is KAGVTQTPRYLIKTRGQQVTLSCSPISGHRSVSWYQQTPGQGLQFLFEYFSETQRNKGNFPGRFSGRQFSNSRSEMNVSTLELGDSALYLCASSFLARDRANYGYTFGSGTRLTVV.

This sequence joins TRBV6-6 and TRBJ2-1; D is uncertain. The CDR3 runs to 15 residues. Germline V gives CDR1 MNHNY, CDR2 SVGAGI (reference sequence). Trimming took 0 bases from V and 5 from J, leaving 11 bases between them. CDR3 nucleotide sequence: TGTGCCAGCAGTTACTCGCCAGGCCTGAACAATGAGCAGTTCTTC. Amino acid sequence: CASSYSPGLNNEQFF.

V and J are TRBV6-5 and TRBJ2-3, with D possibly matching TRBD2 (7 bases). V lost 6 bases and J 8 bases, leaving 21 bases between the germline ends. The CDR3 has 15 amino acids. Germline lookup yields CDR1 MNHEY and CDR2 SVGAGI. CDR3 bases: TGTGCCAGCAGCCTCCTAGGGGGGGGTGTGGCTACGCAGTATTTT. Translated: CASSLLGGGVATQYF.

This chain links TRBV15 with TRBJ2-1; a possible D gene is TRBD2 (5 bases). This CDR3 spans 14 amino acids. The V end lost 1 base, the J end lost 9 bases, and 13 bases lay between the germline ends. In germline, CDR1 is LNHNV, CDR2 YYDKDF (reference sequence). CDR3 residues: CATSRGDGILEQFF. The CDR3 bases are TGTGCCACCAGCAGAGGAGACGGGATACTTGAGCAGTTCTTC.

This clone turned up a few times. The V and J genes are TRBV23-1 and TRBJ1-6; maybe TRBD1 (5 bases). TRBV23-1 is recorded as an ORF, its role being uncertain. V lost 4 bases and J lost 2, with 18 bases in between. CDR3 length: 18 amino acids. CDR3 in DNA: TGCGCCAGCAGTCCTCTTACGGACCCAGGGCCCTATAATTCACCCCTCCACTTT. It encodes CASSPLTDPGPYNSPLHF.

The chain combines TRBV6-5 with TRBJ1-2, with D possibly TRBD1 on 5 matching bases. Germline assignment: CDR1 MNHEY and CDR2 SVGAGI. This CDR3 has 11 residues. V shed 8 bases and J shed 6 bases, with 10 bases lying between them. CDR3 bases: TGTGCCAGCCGGACATGGGATGGCTACACCTTC. Encoded protein: CASRTWDGYTF.

The chain recombines TRBV9 with TRBJ1-3; TRBD1 matches at 7 bases. CDR3 length: 14 residues. Per germline, CDR1 SGDLS and CDR2 YYNGEE. V shed 1 base, J shed 2 bases, and the junction held 0 bases outside the gene matches. CDR3 bases: TGTGCCAGCAGCGTAACAGGGGCTGGAAACACCATATATTTT. Encoded protein: CASSVTGAGNTIYF. The full variable domain, rest sourced from reference TRBV9 and TRBJ1-3, is DSGVTQTPKHLITATGQRVTLRCSPRSGDLSVYWYQQSLDQGLQFLIQYYNGEERAKGNILERFSAQQFPDLHSELNLSSLELGDSALYFCASSVTGAGNTIYFGEGSWLTVV.

The CDR3 here is CASSLSDHYEQYF. Here the CDR3 DNA reads TGTGCCAGCAGCTTGTCAGATCACTACGAGCAGTACTTC. The chain carries TRBV5-4 and TRBJ2-7; D is ambiguous. The CDR3 is 13 residues long. Trimming removed 1 base from V and 3 bases from J, with 8 bases in between. Per germline, CDR1 SGHNT and CDR2 YYREEE (reference sequence). The complete variable domain, with remaining parts taken from reference TRBV5-4 and TRBJ2-7, reads ETGVTQSPTHLIKTRGQQVTLRCSSQSGHNTVSWYQQALGQGPQFIFQYYREEENGRGNFPPRFSGLQFPNYSSELNVNALELDDSALYLCASSLSDHYEQYFGPGTRLTVT.

This clone was observed a few times. The gene calls are TRBV15 and TRBJ2-5, with 7 positions matching TRBD2. This CDR3 spans 15 amino acids. Germline trimming cut 5 bases from V and 5 bases from J; bases unmatched to any gene: 11. CDR1 is LNHNV, CDR2 YYDKDF, per germline (reference sequence). The CDR3 DNA sequence: TGTGCCACCAGCCCGGGGAGTGGGGGGGGTGAGACCCAGTACTTC. It translates to CATSPGSGGGETQYF.